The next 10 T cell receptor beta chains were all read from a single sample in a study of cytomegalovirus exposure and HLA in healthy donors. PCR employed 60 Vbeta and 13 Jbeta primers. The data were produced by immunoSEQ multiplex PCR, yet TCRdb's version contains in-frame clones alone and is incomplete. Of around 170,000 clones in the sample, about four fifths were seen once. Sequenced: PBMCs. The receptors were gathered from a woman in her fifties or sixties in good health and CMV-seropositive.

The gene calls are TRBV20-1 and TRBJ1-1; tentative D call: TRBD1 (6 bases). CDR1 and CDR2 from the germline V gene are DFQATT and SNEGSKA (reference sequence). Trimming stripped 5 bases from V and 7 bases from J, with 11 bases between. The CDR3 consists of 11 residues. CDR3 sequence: CSAAGQSEAFF. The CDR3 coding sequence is TGCAGTGCTGCCGGACAGAGTGAAGCTTTCTTT.

CDR3 DNA: TGCGCCAGCAGCATACAGGGATCCCGCACAGTTGAGCAGTTCTTC. This sequence encodes CASSIQGSRTVEQFF. V and J are TRBV5-1 and TRBJ2-1, with D possibly matching TRBD1 (6 bases). The germline V and J ends were trimmed by 4 bases and 9 bases, with 20 bases remaining between them. The CDR3 spans 15 residues. Germline CDR1 and CDR2: SGHRS and YFSETQ.

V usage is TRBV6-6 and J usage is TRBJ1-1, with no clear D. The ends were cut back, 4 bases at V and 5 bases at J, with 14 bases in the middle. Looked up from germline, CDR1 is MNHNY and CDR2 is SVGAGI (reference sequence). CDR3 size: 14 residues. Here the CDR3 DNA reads TGTGCCAGCAGTTTCGGATCGGGTAGGACTGAAGCTTTCTTT. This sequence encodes CASSFGSGRTEAFF.

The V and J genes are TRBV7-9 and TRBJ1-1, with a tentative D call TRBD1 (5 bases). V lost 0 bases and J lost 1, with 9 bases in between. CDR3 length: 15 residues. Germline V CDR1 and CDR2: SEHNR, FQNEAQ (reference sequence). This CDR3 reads CASSLARGKNTEAFF. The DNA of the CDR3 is TGTGCCAGCAGCTTAGCGCGGGGGAAGAACACTGAAGCTTTCTTT. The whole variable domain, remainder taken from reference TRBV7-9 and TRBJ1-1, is DTGVSQNPRHKITKRGQNVTFRCDPISEHNRLYWYRQTLGQGPEFLTYFQNEAQLEKSRLLSDRFSAERPKGSFSTLEIQRTEQGDSAMYLCASSLARGKNTEAFFGQGTRLTVV.

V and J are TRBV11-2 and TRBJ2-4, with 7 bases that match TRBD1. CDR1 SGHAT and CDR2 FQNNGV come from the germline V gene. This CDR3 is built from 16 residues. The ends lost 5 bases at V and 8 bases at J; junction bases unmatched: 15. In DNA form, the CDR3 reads TGTGCCAGCAGCCGGAGTCGGGACAGAGCCTCGGACATTCAGTACTTC. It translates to CASSRSRDRASDIQYF.

The CDR3 loop is CATSRRGPLDGYTF. The CDR3 nucleotides are TGTGCCACTTCCCGGAGAGGGCCATTGGATGGCTACACCTTC. The V call is TRBV7-2, the J call TRBJ1-2; D unclear. V shed 10 bases and J shed 6 bases, with 21 bases lying between them. CDR3 length equals 14 residues. Germline CDR1 and CDR2: SGHTA and FQGNSA.

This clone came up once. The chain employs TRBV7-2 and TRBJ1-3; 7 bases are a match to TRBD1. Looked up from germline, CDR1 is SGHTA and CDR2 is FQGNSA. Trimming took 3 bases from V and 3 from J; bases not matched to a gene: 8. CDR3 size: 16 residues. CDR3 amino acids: CASSFRRQGIGNTIYF. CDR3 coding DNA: TGTGCCAGCAGCTTTAGGCGACAGGGTATTGGAAACACCATATATTTT.

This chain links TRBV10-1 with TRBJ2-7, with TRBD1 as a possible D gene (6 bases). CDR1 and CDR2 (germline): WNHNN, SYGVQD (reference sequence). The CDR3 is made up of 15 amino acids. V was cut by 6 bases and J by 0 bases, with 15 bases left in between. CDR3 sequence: CASRSDRPSSYEQYF. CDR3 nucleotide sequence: TGCGCCAGCAGATCCGACAGGCCGAGCTCCTACGAGCAGTACTTC.

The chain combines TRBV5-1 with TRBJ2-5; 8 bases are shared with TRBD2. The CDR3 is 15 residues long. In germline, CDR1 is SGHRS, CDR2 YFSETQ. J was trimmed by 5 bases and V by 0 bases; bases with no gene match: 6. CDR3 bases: TGCGCCAGCAGCTTGGGAGGAGCGGGAGTTGAGACCCAGTACTTC. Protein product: CASSLGGAGVETQYF. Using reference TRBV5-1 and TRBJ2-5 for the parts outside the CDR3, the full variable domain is KAGVTQTPRYLIKTRGQQVTLSCSPISGHRSVSWYQQTPGQGLQFLFEYFSETQRNKGNFPGRFSGRQFSNSRSEMNVSTLELGDSALYLCASSLGGAGVETQYFGPGTRLLVL.

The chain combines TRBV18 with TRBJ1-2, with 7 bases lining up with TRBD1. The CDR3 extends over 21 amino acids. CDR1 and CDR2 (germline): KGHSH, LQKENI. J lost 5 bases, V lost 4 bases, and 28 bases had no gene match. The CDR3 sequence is CASSLRGQSSGAKERKYGYTF. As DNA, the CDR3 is TGTGCCAGCTCACTAAGGGGACAGAGCTCCGGAGCGAAAGAACGTAAATATGGCTACACCTTC.